This TCR beta chain was documented in a study of T cell changes during pregnancy in multiple sclerosis. Germline V gene sequence: CDR1 MNHNY, CDR2 SVGAGI (reference sequence). This CDR3 has 14 residues. Trimming took 2 bases from V and 7 from J, leaving 9 bases between them. The assay was immunoSEQ multiplex PCR, and TCRdb's table has in-frame clones only and misses some. This table holds under 50,000 clones, around 90% found once. This sequence joins TRBV6-6 and TRBJ1-6, with a weak D call TRBD1 (6 bases). Sequencing used CD4+ T cells from peripheral blood mononuclear cells, obtained before pregnancy. This TCR derives from a female donor with multiple sclerosis, enrolled in a pregnancy study. The DNA of the CDR3 is TGTGCCAGCAGTTACGGGGGGGGCAATTCACCCCTCCACTTT. It is translated as CASSYGGGNSPLHF.